The clone carrying this T cell receptor beta chain has just a few counts. This sample was taken from a study of T cell changes during pregnancy in multiple sclerosis. Assay used: immunoSEQ multiplex PCR; TCRdb lists only in-frame clones, some missing. The repertoire holds roughly 76,000 clones, with about 90% as singletons. Germline values: CDR1 SEHNR, CDR2 FQNEAQ (reference sequence). The CDR3 has 15 amino acids. Trimming removed 5 bases from V and 2 bases from J, with 15 bases in between. The chain recombines TRBV7-9 with TRBJ1-1; D may be TRBD1 (6 bases). The source material was CD4+ T cells from peripheral blood mononuclear cells, sampled in the second trimester of pregnancy. The TCR sequence derives from a female donor with multiple sclerosis, enrolled in a pregnancy study. The CDR3 DNA follows: TGTGCCAGCAGCATCCGAGGGGGAACTAACACTGAAGCTTTCTTT. This translates into CASSIRGGTNTEAFF.